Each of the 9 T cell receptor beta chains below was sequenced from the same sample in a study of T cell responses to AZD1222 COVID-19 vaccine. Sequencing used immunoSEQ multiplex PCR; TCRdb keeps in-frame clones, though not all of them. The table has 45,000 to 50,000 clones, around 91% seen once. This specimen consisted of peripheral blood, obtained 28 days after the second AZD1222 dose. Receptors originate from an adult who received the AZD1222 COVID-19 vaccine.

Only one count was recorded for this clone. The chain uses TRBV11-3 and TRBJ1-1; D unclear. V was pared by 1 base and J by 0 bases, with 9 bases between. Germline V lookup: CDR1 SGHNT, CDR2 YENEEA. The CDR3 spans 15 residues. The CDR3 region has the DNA TGTGCCAGCAGCTTAGGTGAGGGAGTGAACACTGAAGCTTTCTTT. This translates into CASSLGEGVNTEAFF.

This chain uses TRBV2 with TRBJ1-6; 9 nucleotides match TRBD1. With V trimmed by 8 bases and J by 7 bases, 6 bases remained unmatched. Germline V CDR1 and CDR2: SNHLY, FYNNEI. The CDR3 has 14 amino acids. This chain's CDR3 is CASGQGPLNSPLHF. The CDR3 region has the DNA TGTGCCAGCGGACAGGGGCCTCTCAATTCACCCCTCCACTTT.

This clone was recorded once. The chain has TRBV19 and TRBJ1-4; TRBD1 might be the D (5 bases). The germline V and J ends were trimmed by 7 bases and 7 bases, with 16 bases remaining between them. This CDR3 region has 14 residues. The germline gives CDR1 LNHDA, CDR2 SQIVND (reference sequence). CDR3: CASKVQGGSEKLFF. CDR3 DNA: TGTGCCAGTAAAGTGCAGGGAGGGAGTGAAAAACTGTTTTTT.

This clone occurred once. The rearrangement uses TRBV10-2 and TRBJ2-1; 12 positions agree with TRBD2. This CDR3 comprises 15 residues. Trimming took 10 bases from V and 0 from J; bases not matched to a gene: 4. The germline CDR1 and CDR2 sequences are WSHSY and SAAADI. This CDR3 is CAILAGGSSYNEQFF. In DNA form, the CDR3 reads TGCGCCATACTAGCGGGGGGATCCTCCTACAATGAGCAGTTCTTC.

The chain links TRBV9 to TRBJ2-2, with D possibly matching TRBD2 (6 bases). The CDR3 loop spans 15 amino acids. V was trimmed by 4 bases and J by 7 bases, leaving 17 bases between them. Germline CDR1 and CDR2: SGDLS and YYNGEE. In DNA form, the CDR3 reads TGTGCCAGCAGCCCCCGTGGGGGGTTGGACGGGGAGCTGTTTTTT. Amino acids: CASSPRGGLDGELFF.

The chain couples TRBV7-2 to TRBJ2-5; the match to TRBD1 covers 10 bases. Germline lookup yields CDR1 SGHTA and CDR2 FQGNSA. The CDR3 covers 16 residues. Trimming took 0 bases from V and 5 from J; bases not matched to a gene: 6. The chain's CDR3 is CASSLAGQGSQETQYF. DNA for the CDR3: TGTGCCAGCAGCTTAGCGGGACAGGGGAGCCAGGAGACCCAGTACTTC.

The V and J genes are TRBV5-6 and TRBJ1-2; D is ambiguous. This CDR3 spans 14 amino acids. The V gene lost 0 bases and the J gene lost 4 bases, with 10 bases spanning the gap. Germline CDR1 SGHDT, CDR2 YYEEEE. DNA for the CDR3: TGTGCCAGCAGCTTGGGCCGGTCGGGCTATGGCTACACCTTC. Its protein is CASSLGRSGYGYTF.

CDR3 protein: CASSSAGPDEQYF. CDR3 bases: TGCGCCAGCAGCTCGGCGGGTCCCGACGAGCAGTACTTC. V usage is TRBV5-1 and J usage is TRBJ2-7; the D gene is possibly TRBD2 (5 bases). Germline V lookup: CDR1 SGHRS, CDR2 YFSETQ. Trimming took 3 bases from V and 5 from J, leaving 12 bases between them. This CDR3 is built from 13 residues.

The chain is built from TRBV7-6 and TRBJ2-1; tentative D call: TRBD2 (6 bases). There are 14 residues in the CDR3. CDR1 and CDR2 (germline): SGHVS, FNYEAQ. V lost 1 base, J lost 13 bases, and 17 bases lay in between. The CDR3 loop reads CASSLGLEGRRQFF. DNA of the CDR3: TGTGCCAGCAGCTTAGGACTAGAGGGAAGACGACAGTTCTTC.